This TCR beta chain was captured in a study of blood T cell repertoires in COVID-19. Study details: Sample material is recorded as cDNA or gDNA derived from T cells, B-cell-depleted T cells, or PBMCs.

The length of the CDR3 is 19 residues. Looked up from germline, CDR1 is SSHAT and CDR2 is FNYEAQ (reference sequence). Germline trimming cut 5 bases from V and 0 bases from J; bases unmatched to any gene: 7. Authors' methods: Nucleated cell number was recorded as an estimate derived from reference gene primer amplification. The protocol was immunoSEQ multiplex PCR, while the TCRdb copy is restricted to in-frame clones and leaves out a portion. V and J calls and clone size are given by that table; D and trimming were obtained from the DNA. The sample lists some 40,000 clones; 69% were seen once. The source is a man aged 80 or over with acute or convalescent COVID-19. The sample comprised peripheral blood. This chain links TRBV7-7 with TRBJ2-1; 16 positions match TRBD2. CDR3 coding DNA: TGTGCCAGCAGCCCCGTTGGGACTAGCGGGAGGGGCTCCTACAATGAGCAGTTCTTC. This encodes CASSPVGTSGRGSYNEQFF.